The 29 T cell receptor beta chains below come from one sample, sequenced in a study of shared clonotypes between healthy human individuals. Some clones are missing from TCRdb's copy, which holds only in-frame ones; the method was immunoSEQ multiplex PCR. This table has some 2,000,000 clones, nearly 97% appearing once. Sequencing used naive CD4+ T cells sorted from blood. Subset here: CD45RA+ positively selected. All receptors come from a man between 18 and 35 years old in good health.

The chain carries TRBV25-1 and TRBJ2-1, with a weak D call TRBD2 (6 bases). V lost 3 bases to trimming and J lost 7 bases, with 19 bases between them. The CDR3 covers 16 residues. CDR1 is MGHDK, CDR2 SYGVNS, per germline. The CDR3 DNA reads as TGTGCCAGCAGTGACCCTGGGACTCCCAAAGGGAATGAGCAGTTCTTC. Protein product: CASSDPGTPKGNEQFF. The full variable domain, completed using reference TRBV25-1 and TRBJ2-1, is EADIYQTPRYLVIGTGKKITLECSQTMGHDKMYWYQQDPGMELHLIHYSYGVNSTEKGDLSSESTVSRIRTEHFPLTLESARPSHTSQYLCASSDPGTPKGNEQFFGPGTRLTVL.

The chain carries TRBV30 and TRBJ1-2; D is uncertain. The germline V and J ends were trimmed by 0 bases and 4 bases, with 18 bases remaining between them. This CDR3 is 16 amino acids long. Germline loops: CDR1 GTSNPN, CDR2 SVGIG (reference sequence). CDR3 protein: CAWSVNFIGRVYGYTF. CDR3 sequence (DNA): TGTGCCTGGAGTGTAAATTTCATAGGGCGGGTCTATGGCTACACCTTC.

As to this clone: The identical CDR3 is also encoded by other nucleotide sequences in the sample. The CDR3 reads CASSLSRSTDTQYF. The CDR3 DNA follows: TGTGCCAGCAGCTTGTCCAGGTCCACAGATACGCAGTATTTT. This rearrangement joins TRBV11-2 to TRBJ2-3; no clear D. The CDR3 has 14 residues. CDR1 and CDR2 from the germline V gene are SGHAT and FQNNGV. V shed 3 bases and J shed 2 bases, with 9 bases lying between them.

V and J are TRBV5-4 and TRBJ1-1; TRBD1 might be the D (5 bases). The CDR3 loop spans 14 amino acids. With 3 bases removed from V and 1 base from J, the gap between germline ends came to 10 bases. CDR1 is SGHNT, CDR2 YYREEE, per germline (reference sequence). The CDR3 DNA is TGTGCCAGCAGCTACCGGGACGGGAACACTGAAGCTTTCTTT. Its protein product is CASSYRDGNTEAFF. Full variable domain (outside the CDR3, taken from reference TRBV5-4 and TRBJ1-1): ETGVTQSPTHLIKTRGQQVTLRCSSQSGHNTVSWYQQALGQGPQFIFQYYREEENGRGNFPPRFSGLQFPNYSSELNVNALELDDSALYLCASSYRDGNTEAFFGQGTRLTVV.

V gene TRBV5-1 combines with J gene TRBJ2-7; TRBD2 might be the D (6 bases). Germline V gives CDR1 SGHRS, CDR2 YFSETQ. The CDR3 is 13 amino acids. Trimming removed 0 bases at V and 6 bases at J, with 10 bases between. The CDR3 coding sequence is TGCGCCAGCAGCTTGGGTAGCGGTGGCGAGCAGTACTTC. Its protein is CASSLGSGGEQYF.

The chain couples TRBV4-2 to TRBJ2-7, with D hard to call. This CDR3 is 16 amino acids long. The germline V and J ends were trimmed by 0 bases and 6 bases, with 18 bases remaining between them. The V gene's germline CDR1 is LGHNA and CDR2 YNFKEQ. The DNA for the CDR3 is TGTGCCAGCAGCCAAGAGCTCGCGCGAATATACAGCGAGCAGTACTTC. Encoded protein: CASSQELARIYSEQYF.

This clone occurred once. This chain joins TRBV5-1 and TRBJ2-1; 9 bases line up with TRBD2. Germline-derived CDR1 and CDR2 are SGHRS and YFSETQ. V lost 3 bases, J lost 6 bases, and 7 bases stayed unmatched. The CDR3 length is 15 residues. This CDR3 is CASSWDGTSTNEQFF. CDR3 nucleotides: TGCGCCAGCAGCTGGGACGGGACTAGCACCAATGAGCAGTTCTTC.

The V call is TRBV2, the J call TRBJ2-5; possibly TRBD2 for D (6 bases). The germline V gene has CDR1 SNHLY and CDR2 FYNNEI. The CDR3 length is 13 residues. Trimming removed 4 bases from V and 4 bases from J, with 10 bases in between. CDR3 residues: CASSGGARETQYF. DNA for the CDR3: TGTGCCAGCAGTGGCGGGGCCAGAGAGACCCAGTACTTC.

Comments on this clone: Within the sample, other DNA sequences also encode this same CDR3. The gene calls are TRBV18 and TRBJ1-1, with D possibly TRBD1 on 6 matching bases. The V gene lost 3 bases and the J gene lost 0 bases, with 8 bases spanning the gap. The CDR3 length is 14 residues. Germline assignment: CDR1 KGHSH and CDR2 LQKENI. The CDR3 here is CASSPRGLNTEAFF. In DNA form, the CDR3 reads TGTGCCAGCTCACCCAGGGGTCTGAACACTGAAGCTTTCTTT.

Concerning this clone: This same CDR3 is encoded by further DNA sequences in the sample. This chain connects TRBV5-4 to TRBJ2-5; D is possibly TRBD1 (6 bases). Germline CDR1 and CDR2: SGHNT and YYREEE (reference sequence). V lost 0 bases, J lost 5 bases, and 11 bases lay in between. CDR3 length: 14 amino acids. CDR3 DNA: TGTGCCAGCAGCTTGGGCAGGGGCGGTGAGACCCAGTACTTC. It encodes CASSLGRGGETQYF.

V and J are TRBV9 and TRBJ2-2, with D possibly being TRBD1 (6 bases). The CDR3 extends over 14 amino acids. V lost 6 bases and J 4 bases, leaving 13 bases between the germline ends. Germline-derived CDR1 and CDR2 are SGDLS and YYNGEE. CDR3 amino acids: CASNTRGGTGELFF. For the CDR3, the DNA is TGTGCCAGCAATACCCGAGGGGGCACCGGGGAGCTGTTTTTT.

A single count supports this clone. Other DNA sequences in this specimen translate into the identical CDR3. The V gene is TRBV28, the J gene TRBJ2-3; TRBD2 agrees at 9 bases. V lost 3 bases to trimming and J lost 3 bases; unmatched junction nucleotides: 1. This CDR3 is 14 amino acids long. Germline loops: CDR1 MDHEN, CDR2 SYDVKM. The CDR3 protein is CASSLRGGTDTQYF. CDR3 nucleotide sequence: TGTGCCAGCAGTTTGCGGGGGGGTACAGATACGCAGTATTTT.

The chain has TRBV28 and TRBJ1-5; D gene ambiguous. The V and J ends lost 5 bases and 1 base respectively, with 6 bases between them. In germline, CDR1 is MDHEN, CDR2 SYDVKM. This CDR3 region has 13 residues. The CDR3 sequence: CASSPLSNQPQHF. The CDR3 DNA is TGTGCCAGCAGTCCGTTGAGCAATCAGCCCCAGCATTTT.

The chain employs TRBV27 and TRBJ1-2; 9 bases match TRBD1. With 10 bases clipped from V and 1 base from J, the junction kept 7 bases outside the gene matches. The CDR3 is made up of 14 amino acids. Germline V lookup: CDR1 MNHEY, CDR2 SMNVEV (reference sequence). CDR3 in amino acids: CATATGGVNYGYTF. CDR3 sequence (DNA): TGTGCCACCGCTACAGGGGGCGTTAACTATGGCTACACCTTC.

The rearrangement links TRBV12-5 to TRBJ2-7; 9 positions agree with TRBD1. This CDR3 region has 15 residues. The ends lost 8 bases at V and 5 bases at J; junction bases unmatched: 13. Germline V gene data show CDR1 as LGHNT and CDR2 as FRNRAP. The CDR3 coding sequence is TGTGCTAGTAATTTAGGGACAGGGCGATCACACGAGCAGTACTTC. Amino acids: CASNLGTGRSHEQYF.

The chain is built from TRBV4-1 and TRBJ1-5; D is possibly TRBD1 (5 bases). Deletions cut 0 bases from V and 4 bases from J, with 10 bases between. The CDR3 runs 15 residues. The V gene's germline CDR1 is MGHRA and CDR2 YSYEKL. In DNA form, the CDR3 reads TGCGCCAGCAGCCAAGATGGGAGACAGAATCAGCCCCAGCATTTT. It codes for CASSQDGRQNQPQHF.

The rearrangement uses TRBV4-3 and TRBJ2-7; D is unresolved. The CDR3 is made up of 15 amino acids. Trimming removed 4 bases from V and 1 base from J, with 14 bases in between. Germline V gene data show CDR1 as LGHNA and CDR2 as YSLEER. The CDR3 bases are TGCGCCAGCAGCCGAGACGCGTTTGATTCCTACGAGCAGTACTTC. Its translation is CASSRDAFDSYEQYF.

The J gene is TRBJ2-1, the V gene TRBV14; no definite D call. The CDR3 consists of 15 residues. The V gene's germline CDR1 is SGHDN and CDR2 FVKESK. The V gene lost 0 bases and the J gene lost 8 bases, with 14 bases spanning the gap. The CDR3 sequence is CASSQDRVAWDEQFF. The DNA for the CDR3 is TGTGCCAGCAGCCAAGATCGGGTAGCCTGGGATGAGCAGTTCTTC.

This CDR3 is CASSLLPGTQYF. The CDR3, as DNA: TGTGCCAGCAGCTTGCTTCCGGGGACCCAGTACTTC. The V call is TRBV5-6, the J call TRBJ2-5, with D hard to call. V gave up 1 base and J gave up 7 bases, with 8 bases separating them. The CDR3 spans 12 residues. Per the germline V gene, CDR1 is SGHDT and CDR2 is YYEEEE.

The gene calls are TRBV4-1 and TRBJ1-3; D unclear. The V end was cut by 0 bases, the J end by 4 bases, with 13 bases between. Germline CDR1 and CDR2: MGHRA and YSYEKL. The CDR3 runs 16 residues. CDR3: CASSQDSRPVGNTIYF. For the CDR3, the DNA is TGCGCCAGCAGCCAAGATTCCCGGCCAGTGGGAAACACCATATATTTT.

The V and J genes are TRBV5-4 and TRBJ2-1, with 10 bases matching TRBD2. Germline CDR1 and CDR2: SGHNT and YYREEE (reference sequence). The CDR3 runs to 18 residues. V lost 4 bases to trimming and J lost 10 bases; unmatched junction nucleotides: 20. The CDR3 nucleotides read TGTGCCAGCAGCGTCCAATGGAGAAGCGGGAGGGGTGTAGAGGAGCAGTTCTTC. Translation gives CASSVQWRSGRGVEEQFF.

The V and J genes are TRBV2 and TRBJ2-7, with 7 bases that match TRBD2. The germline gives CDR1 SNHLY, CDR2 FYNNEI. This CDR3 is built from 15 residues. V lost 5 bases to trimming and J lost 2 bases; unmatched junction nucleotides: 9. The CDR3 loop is CASSRTTSVTYEQYF. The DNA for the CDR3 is TGTGCCAGCAGTCGTACCACTAGCGTCACCTACGAGCAGTACTTC.

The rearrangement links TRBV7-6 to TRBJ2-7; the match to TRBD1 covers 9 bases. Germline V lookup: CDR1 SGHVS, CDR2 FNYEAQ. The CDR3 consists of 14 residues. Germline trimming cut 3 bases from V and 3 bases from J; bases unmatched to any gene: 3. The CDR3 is CASSFGTGNYEQYF. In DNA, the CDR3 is TGTGCCAGCAGCTTCGGGACAGGGAACTACGAGCAGTACTTC.

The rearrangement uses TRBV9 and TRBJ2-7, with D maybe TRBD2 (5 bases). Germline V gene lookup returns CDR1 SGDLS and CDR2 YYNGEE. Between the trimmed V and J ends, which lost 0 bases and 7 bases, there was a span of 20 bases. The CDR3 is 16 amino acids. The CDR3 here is CASSVATQAQEGEQYF. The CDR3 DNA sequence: TGTGCCAGCAGCGTAGCTACTCAGGCCCAAGAGGGTGAGCAGTACTTC.

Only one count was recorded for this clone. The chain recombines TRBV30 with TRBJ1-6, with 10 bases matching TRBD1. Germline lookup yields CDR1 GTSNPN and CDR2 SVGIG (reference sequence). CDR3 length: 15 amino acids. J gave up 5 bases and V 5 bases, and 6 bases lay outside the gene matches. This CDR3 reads CAWLDRGLNNSPLHF. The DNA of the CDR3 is TGTGCCTGGTTGGACAGGGGGTTGAATAATTCACCCCTCCACTTT.

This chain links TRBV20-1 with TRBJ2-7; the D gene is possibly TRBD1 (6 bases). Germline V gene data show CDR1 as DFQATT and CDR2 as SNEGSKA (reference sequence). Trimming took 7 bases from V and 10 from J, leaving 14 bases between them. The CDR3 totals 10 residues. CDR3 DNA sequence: TGCAGTGTCCCACTCAGGGGACAGTACTTC. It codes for CSVPLRGQYF.

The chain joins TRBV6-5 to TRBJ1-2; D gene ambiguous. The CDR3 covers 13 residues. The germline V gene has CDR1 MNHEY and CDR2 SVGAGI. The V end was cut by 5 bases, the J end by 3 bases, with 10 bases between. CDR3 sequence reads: CASSPNGDYGYTF. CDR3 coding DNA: TGTGCCAGCAGTCCCAATGGGGACTATGGCTACACCTTC.

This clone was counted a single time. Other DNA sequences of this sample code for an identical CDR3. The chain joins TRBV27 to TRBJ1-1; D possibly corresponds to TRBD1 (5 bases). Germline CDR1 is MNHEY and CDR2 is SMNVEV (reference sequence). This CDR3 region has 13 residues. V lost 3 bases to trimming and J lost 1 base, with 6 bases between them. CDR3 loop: CASSFGGNTEAFF. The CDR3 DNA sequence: TGTGCCAGCAGTTTTGGGGGGAACACTGAAGCTTTCTTT.

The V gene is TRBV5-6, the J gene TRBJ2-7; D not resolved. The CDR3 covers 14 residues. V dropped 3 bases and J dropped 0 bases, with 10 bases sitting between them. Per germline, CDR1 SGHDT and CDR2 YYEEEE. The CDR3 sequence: CASSSRRFSYEQYF. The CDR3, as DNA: TGTGCCAGCAGCTCGCGCAGGTTCTCCTACGAGCAGTACTTC.